These 4 T cell receptor beta chains came from one sample sequenced in a study of identifying expanded T cells in peripheral blood. TCRdb's copy holds only in-frame clones and misses some; the assay was immunoSEQ multiplex PCR. The sample lists 85,000 to 90,000 clones; about 86% were seen once. The material sequenced was blood. The receptors come from a person between 18 and 70 years old in good health.

The genes are TRBV6-1 and TRBJ1-2; no definite D call. CDR1 MNHNS and CDR2 SASEGT come from the germline V gene. Deletions cut 0 bases from V and 3 bases from J, with 11 bases between. The CDR3 has 15 amino acids. In DNA, the CDR3 is TGTGCCAGCAGTGAAGCAGGGATCGGTCACTATGGCTACACCTTC. Translation: CASSEAGIGHYGYTF.

This clone was found once. This chain uses TRBV9 with TRBJ1-2, with D maybe TRBD1 (6 bases). CDR1 SGDLS and CDR2 YYNGEE come from the germline V gene. The CDR3 consists of 17 residues. V shed 7 bases and J shed 3 bases, with 25 bases lying between them. CDR3 bases: TGTGCCAGCGGAGGGGGAGCTGCCGCTCGTCAGGACTATGGCTACACCTTC. It yields the protein CASGGGAAARQDYGYTF.

The chain is built from TRBV7-2 and TRBJ2-7, with 8 bases fitting TRBD2. The CDR3 contains 17 residues. Trimming cost V 2 bases and J 0 bases; bases outside gene matches: 9. Germline CDR1 and CDR2: SGHTA and FQGNSA. The CDR3 DNA sequence: TGTGCCAGCAGCTTATCAGCGGGGGCCGATAGCTCCTACGAGCAGTACTTC. Translation gives CASSLSAGADSSYEQYF.

The J gene is TRBJ1-1, the V gene TRBV18; D is unclear. V was pared by 3 bases and J by 0 bases, with 11 bases between. The CDR3 sequence is 15 residues long. CDR1 KGHSH and CDR2 LQKENI come from the germline V gene. Here the CDR3 reads CASSPNTFMNTEAFF. As DNA, the CDR3 is TGTGCCAGCTCACCGAACACCTTCATGAACACTGAAGCTTTCTTT.